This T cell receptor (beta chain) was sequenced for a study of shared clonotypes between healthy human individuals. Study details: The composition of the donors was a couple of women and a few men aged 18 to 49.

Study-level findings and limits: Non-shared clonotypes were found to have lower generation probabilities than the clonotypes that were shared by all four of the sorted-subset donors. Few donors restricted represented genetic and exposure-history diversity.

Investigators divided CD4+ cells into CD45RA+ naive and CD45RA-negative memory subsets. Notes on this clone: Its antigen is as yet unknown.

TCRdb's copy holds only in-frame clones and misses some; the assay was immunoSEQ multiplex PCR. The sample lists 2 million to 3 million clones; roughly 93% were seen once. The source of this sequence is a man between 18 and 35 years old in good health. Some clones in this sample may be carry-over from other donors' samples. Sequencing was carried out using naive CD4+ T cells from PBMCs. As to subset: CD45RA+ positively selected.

CDR3 nucleotide sequence: TGCGCCAGCAGCCAAGAAATAGGGAATTCACCCCTCCACTTT. Translating gives CASSQEIGNSPLHF. The gene calls are TRBV4-1 and TRBJ1-6; D gene unclear. V was trimmed by 0 bases and J by 7 bases, leaving 7 bases between them. The CDR3 has 14 residues. Germline-derived CDR1 and CDR2 are MGHRA and YSYEKL.